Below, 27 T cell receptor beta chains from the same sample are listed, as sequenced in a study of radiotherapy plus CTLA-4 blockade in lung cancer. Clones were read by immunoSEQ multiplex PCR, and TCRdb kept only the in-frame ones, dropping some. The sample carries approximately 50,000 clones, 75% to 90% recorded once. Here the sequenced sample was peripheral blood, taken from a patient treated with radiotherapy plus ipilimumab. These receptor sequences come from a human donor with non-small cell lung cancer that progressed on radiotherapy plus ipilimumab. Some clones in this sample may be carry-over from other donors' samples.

CDR3 residues: CASKRAGAIDEQFF. Written as DNA, the CDR3 is TGTGCCAGTAAAAGGGCGGGAGCTATAGATGAGCAGTTCTTC. The chain couples TRBV19 to TRBJ2-1; TRBD2 matches 7 bases. The length of the CDR3 is 14 residues. The V gene's germline CDR1 is LNHDA and CDR2 SQIVND (reference sequence). V was clipped by 7 bases and J by 8 bases; unmatched bases: 11.

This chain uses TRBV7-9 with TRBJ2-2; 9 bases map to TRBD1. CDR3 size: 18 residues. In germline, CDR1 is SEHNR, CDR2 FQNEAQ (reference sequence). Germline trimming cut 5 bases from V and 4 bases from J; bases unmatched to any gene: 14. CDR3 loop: CASSPKMGQGRFTGELFF. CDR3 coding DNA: TGTGCCAGCAGCCCCAAGATGGGACAGGGAAGATTCACCGGGGAGCTGTTTTTT. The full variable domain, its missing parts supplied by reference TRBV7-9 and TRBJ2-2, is DTGVSQNPRHKITKRGQNVTFRCDPISEHNRLYWYRQTLGQGPEFLTYFQNEAQLEKSRLLSDRFSAERPKGSFSTLEIQRTEQGDSAMYLCASSPKMGQGRFTGELFFGEGSRLTVL.

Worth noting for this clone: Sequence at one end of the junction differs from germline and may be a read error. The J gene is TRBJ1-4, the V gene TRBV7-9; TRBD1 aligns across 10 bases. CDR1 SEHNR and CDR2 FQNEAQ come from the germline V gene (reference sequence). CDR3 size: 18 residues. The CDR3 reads CASSPNLGQGGTSEKLFF. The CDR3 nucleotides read TGTGCCAGCAGCCCTAACCTCGGACAGGGGGGGACTAGTGAAAAACTGTTTTTT.

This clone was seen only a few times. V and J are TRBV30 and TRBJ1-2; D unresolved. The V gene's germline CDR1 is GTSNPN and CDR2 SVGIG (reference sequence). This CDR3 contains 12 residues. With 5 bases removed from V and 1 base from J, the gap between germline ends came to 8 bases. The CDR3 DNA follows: TGTGCCTGGGGAGAGAGTAACTATGGCTACACCTTC. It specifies CAWGESNYGYTF.

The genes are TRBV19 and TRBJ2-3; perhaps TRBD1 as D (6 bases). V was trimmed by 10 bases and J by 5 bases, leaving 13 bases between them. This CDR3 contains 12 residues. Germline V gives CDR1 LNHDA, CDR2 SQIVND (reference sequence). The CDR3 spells CATRGVGDTQYF. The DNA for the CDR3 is TGTGCCACCAGGGGAGTCGGAGATACGCAGTATTTT.

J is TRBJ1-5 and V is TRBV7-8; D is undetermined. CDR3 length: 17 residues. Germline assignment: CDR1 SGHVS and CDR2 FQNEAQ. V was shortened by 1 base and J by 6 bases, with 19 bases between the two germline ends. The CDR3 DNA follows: TGTGCCAGCAGCTTAGGTCCGGACTTACCGGCTCGTCAGCCCCAGCATTTT. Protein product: CASSLGPDLPARQPQHF.

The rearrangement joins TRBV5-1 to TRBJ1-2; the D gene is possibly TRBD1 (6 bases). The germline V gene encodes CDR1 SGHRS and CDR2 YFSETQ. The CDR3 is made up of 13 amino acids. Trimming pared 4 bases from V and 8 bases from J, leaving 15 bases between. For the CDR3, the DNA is TGCGCCAGCAGCCCCTTACAGGGTGGAGGCTACACCTTC. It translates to CASSPLQGGGYTF.

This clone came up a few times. CDR3 in amino acids: CASRLGTGGTEAFF. In nucleotides, the CDR3 is TGTGCCAGCCGACTAGGGACAGGGGGGACTGAAGCTTTCTTT. This chain uses TRBV14 with TRBJ1-1; TRBD1 aligns across 11 bases. This CDR3 has 14 amino acids. Germline CDR1 and CDR2: SGHDN and FVKESK. The ends lost 8 bases at V and 5 bases at J; junction bases unmatched: 7.

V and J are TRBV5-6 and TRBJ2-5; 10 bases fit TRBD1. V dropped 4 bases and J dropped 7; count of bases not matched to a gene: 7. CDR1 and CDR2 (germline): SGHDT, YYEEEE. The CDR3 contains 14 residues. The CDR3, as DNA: TGTGCCAGCAGCCCGGGACAGGGGTTTCGGACCCAGTACTTC. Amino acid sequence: CASSPGQGFRTQYF.

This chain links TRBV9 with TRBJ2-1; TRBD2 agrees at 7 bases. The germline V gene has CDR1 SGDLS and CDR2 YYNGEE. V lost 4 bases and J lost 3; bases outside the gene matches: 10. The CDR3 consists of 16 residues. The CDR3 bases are TGTGCCAGCAGCACTCACCTAGCGGTCGGCTACAATGAGCAGTTCTTC. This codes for CASSTHLAVGYNEQFF. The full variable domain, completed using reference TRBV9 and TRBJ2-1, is DSGVTQTPKHLITATGQRVTLRCSPRSGDLSVYWYQQSLDQGLQFLIQYYNGEERAKGNILERFSAQQFPDLHSELNLSSLELGDSALYFCASSTHLAVGYNEQFFGPGTRLTVL.

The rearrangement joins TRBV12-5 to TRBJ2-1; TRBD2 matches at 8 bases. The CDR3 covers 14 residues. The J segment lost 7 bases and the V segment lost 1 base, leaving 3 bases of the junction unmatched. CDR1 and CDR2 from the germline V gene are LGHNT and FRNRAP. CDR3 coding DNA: TGTGCTAGTGGTTTGGGACTAGCGTGGAATGAGCAGTTCTTC. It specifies CASGLGLAWNEQFF.

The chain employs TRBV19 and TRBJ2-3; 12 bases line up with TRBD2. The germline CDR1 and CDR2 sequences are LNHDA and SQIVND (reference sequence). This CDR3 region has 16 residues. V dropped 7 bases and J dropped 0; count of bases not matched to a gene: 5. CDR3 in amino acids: CASTRLAGASTDTQYF. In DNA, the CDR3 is TGTGCCAGTACCCGACTAGCGGGAGCCAGCACAGATACGCAGTATTTT.

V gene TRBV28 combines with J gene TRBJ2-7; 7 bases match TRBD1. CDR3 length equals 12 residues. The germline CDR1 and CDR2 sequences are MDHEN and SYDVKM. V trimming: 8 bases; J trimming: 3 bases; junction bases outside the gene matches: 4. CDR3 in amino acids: CASRDRDYEQYF. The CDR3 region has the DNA TGTGCCAGCCGCGACAGGGACTACGAGCAGTACTTC.

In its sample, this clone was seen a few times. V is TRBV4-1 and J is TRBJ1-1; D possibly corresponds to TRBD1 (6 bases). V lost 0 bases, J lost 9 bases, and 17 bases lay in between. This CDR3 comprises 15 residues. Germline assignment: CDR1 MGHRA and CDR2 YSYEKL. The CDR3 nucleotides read TGCGCCAGCAGCCAAGATGGCCCCGGACAGAATCAAGCTTTCTTT. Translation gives CASSQDGPGQNQAFF.

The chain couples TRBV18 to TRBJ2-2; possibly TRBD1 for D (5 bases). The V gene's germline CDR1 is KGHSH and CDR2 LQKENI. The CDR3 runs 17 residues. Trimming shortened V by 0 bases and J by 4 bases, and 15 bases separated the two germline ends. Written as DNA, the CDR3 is TGTGCCAGCTCACCACCGTGGCAGGGAATAGTCACCGGGGAGCTGTTTTTT. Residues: CASSPPWQGIVTGELFF.

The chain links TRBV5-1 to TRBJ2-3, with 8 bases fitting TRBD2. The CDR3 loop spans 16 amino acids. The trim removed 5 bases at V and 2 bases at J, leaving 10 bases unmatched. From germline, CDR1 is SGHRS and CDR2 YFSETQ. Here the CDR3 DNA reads TGCGCCAGCAGATTTATAGCGGGGACCGACACAGATACGCAGTATTTT. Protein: CASRFIAGTDTDTQYF.

The CDR3 sequence is CASSIVQGIAEAFF. The DNA of the CDR3 is TGTGCCAGTAGTATAGTGCAGGGGATCGCTGAAGCTTTCTTT. This rearrangement joins TRBV19 to TRBJ1-1, with D possibly being TRBD1 (6 bases). Deletions cut 1 base from V and 6 bases from J, with 12 bases between. The CDR3 has 14 amino acids. The germline V gene has CDR1 LNHDA and CDR2 SQIVND (reference sequence).

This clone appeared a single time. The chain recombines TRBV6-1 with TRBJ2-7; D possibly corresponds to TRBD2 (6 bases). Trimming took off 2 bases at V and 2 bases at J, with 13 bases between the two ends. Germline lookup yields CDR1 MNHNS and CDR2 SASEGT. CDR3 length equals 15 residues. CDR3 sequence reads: CASSELGGGAYEQYF. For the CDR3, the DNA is TGTGCCAGCAGTGAACTCGGGGGTGGGGCCTACGAGCAGTACTTC.

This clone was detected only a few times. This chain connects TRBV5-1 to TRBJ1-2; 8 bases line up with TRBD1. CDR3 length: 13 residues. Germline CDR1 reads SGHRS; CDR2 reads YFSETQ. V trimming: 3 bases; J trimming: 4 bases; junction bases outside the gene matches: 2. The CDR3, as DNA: TGCGCCAGCAGCTCGACAGGGGCCTATGGCTACACCTTC. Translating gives CASSSTGAYGYTF.

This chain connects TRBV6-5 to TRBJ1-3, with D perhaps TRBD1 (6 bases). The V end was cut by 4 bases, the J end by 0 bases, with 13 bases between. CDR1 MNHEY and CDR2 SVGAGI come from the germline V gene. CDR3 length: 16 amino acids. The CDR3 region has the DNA TGTGCCAGCAGTTTGACAGGATCCGACTCTGGAAACACCATATATTTT. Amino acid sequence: CASSLTGSDSGNTIYF.

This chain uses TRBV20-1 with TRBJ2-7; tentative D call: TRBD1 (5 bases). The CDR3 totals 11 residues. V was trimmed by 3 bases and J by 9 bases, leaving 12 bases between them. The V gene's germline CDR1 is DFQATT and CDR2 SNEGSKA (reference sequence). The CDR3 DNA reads TGCAGTGCTAGGACGACAGTAGGGCAGTACTTC. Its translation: CSARTTVGQYF.

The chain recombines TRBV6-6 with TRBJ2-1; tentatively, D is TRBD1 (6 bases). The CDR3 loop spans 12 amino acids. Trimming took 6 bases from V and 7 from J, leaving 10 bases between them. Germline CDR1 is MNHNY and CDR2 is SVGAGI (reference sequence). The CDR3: CASSPGANEQFF. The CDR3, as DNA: TGTGCCAGCAGCCCAGGGGCTAATGAGCAGTTCTTC.

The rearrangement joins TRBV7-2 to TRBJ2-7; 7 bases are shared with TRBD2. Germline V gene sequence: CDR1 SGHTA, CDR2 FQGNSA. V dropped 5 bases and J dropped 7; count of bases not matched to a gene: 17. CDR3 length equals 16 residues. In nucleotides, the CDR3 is TGTGCCAGCAGCCAATCTGATGGTCGGGGAGGGCAGGAGCAGTACTTC. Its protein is CASSQSDGRGGQEQYF.

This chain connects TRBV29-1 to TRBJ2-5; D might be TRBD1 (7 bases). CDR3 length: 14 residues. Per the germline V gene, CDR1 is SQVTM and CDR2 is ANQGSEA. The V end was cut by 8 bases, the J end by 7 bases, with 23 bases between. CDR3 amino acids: CSPPRGRGPWTQYF. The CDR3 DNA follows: TGCAGCCCCCCAAGGGGGCGGGGACCGTGGACCCAGTACTTC.

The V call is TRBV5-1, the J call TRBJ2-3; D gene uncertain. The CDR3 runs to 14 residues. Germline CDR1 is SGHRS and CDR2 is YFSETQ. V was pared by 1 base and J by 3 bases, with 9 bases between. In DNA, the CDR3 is TGCGCCAGCAGCTTGTATCCAACAACAGATACGCAGTATTTT. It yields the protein CASSLYPTTDTQYF.

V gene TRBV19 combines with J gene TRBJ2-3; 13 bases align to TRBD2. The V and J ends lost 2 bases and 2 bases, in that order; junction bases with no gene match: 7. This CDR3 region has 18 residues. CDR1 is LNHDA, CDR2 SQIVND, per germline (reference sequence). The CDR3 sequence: CASSIPTSGGPYTDTQYF. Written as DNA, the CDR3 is TGTGCCAGTAGTATACCGACTAGCGGGGGGCCCTACACAGATACGCAGTATTTT. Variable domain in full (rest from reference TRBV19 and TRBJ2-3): DGGITQSPKYLFRKEGQNVTLSCEQNLNHDAMYWYRQDPGQGLRLIYYSQIVNDFQKGDIAEGYSVSREKKESFPLTVTSAQKNPTAFYLCASSIPTSGGPYTDTQYFGPGTRLTVL.

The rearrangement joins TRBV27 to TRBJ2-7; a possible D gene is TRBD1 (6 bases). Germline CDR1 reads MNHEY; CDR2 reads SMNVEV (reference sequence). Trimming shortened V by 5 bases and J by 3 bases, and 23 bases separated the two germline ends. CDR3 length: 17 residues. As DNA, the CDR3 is TGTGCCAGCAGTCACCTCCCTCAGGGGCAAGGCTTCTACGAGCAGTACTTC. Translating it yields CASSHLPQGQGFYEQYF.